This T cell receptor (beta chain) was sequenced in a study of blood T cell repertoires in COVID-19 (TCRdb year 2020). Regarding the study in general: Samples from collaborators originated in the United States, Italy and Spain and spanned both the acute and convalescent phases of COVID-19. Nearly every sample came with metadata listing a de-identified subject ID, COVID-19 status, age in years and sex. The samples were drawn from two sources: the first 160 participants of the ongoing ImmuneRACE study, and 1,000 to 1,500 subjects contributed by 6 global collaborators. The material from the prospective study consisted of cDNA or gDNA derived from T cells, B-cell-depleted T cells, or PBMCs. The repertoires were made available in a free public database intended to serve as a resource for research on the immune response to SARS-CoV-2. Where HLA class I and class II types were available, the types were taken from metadata supplied by the sample provider, not from assay-based typing. Deeply sampled blood TCRbeta repertoires from subjects exposed to, actively infected with, or recovered from COVID-19 were included in the dataset. What the research found in general, with its limitations: The quantity of clinical and demographic metadata differed by source and by participant and was supplied without curation.

TCRbeta CDR3 regions were amplified from genomic DNA using the immunoSEQ Assay, a bias-controlled multiplex PCR. Turning to the authors' computational methods: Nucleated cell counts per sample were estimated from amplification of reference gene primers within the assay. To quantify the absolute abundance of each unique TCRbeta CDR3 rearrangement, sequence reads were collapsed and filtered. For each sample, productive Simpson clonality was calculated by taking the square root of Simpson's diversity index across productive rearrangements. TCRdb re-hosts the immuneACCESS table, in-frame sequences only. Its copies lack some clones; in the studies checked, an unresolved V gene accounts for under half of them, and the cause for the rest is not known. That table is the source of V, J and clone size, and D and trimming were worked out from the DNA. The sample table shows roughly 69,000 clones, and 80% to 90% are seen once. The ten largest clones take up approximately 4.4% of the sample.

About this clone itself: Its antigen has not been determined. Base qualities are missing; no much larger clone stands one base away.

Each collaborating institution followed its own protocols to collect whole blood in K2EDTA tubes. Collaborator samples were shipped for TCRbeta analysis as frozen whole blood, isolated PBMCs, or DNA extracted from either sample type. The CDR3 runs 18 amino acids, cysteine and phenylalanine included. This entry keeps only the CDR3 DNA: 54 bases, framed from base 1. The germline V gene supplies CDR1 KGHSH and CDR2 LQKENI. V and J are truncated by 2 bases and 8 bases respectively, leaving an intervening sequence of 24 bases. The chain is encoded by TRBV18 joined to TRBJ1-4; no confident D gene assignment can be made. The sequencing sample was made of peripheral blood. The TCR comes from a man aged 45 to 65 with active COVID-19. The CDR3 has the sequence CASSPFLSSREKKEKLFF. At the DNA level, the sequence is TGTGCCAGCTCACCATTTTTATCCAGCCGGGAGAAGAAAGAAAAACTGTTTTTT.